The 7 T cell receptor beta chains presented below share a single source sample, sequenced in a study of T cells in Graves' hyperthyroidism and ophthalmopathy. Amplified TCR beta CDR3 regions derived from RNA transcripts. Primed by the HTBI set, a first-round RT-PCR was run on the TCR CDR3. A single record per CDR3 protein comes from TCRdb applying MiXCR to the multiplex PCR reads. The sample carries more than 500,000 distinct CDR3 sequences, just over 45% recorded once. Sequencing was carried out using peripheral blood or thyroid tissue (not recorded which). These receptor sequences come from an adult woman with Graves' disease, either hyperthyroidism or ophthalmopathy (not recorded which).

The V gene is TRBV4-1, the J gene TRBJ2-7; TRBD1 agrees at 7 bases. CDR1 is MGHRA and CDR2 is YSYEKL in the germline V gene. The CDR3 covers 15 residues. V lost 0 bases and J lost 6; bases outside the gene matches: 8. CDR3: CASSQEMIRGLEQYF. CDR3 sequence (DNA): TGCGCCAGCAGCCAAGAAATGATAAGGGGGCTCGAGCAGTACTTC.

The chain is built from TRBV7-2 and TRBJ2-7, with 7 nucleotides matching TRBD2. The V segment lost 6 bases and the J segment 1 base; nucleotides outside the gene matches: 9. Germline V gives CDR1 SGHTA, CDR2 FQGNSA. CDR3 size: 15 residues. CDR3 protein: CASSSAAGVSYEQYF. The CDR3 DNA follows: TGTGCCAGCAGTTCCGCGGCGGGAGTGTCCTACGAGCAGTACTTC. The full variable domain, with the rest looked up from reference TRBV7-2 and TRBJ2-7, is GAGVSQSPSNKVTEKGKDVELRCDPISGHTALYWYRQSLGQGLEFLIYFQGNSAPDKSGLPSDRFSAERTGGSVSTLTIQRTQQEDSAVYLCASSSAAGVSYEQYFGPGTRLTVT.

The chain joins TRBV24-1 to TRBJ2-5; D call uncertain. The CDR3 sequence is 13 residues long. Per the germline V gene, CDR1 is KGHDR and CDR2 is SFDVKD. V was trimmed by 0 bases and J by 5 bases, leaving 6 bases between them. CDR3 in amino acids: CATSDLGFETQYF. The CDR3 DNA follows: TGTGCCACCAGTGATTTGGGGTTCGAGACCCAGTACTTC.

This clonotype was seen at least ten times. This rearrangement joins TRBV25-1 to TRBJ2-6, with D perhaps matching TRBD2 (5 bases). CDR1 is MGHDK and CDR2 is SYGVNS in the germline V gene. There are 16 residues in the CDR3. V was shortened by 8 bases and J by 0 bases, with 14 bases between the two germline ends. CDR3 coding DNA: TGTGCCAGCTCCCCCGGAGGTAGCTCTGGGGCCAACGTCCTGACTTTC. As protein: CASSPGGSSGANVLTF. The full variable domain, its missing parts supplied by reference TRBV25-1 and TRBJ2-6, is EADIYQTPRYLVIGTGKKITLECSQTMGHDKMYWYQQDPGMELHLIHYSYGVNSTEKGDLSSESTVSRIRTEHFPLTLESARPSHTSQYLCASSPGGSSGANVLTFGAGSRLTVL.

At least ten counts were recorded for this clonotype. The rearrangement uses TRBV6-5 and TRBJ1-5, with unresolved D. Trimming pared 5 bases from V and 4 bases from J, leaving 6 bases between. The germline V gene has CDR1 MNHEY and CDR2 SVGAGI. The CDR3 consists of 12 residues. DNA for the CDR3: TGTGCCAGCAGTCCCACGAATCAGCCCCAGCATTTT. Translation: CASSPTNQPQHF.

This sequence joins TRBV18 and TRBJ2-7; TRBD2 matches at 8 bases. CDR1 KGHSH and CDR2 LQKENI come from the germline V gene. V was clipped by 1 base and J by 3 bases; unmatched bases: 5. This CDR3 region has 15 residues. The CDR3 loop reads CASSPQLAELYEQYF. CDR3 coding DNA: TGTGCCAGCTCACCACAACTAGCGGAGCTCTACGAGCAGTACTTC.

The chain links TRBV15 to TRBJ2-7; D may be TRBD1 (5 bases). The CDR3 extends over 15 amino acids. Germline CDR1 and CDR2: LNHNV and YYDKDF (reference sequence). V was cut by 3 bases and J by 2 bases, with 14 bases left in between. The CDR3 loop is CATSSHRTRTYEQYF. In nucleotides, the CDR3 is TGTGCCACCAGCAGCCATAGGACAAGGACCTACGAGCAGTACTTC.